Listed here is a single TCR beta chain. Germline CDR1 is ENHRY and CDR2 is SYGVKD. This CDR3 contains 13 residues. The authors reverse transcribed all of the isolated RNA, so sequencing captured expressed TCRB transcripts. Clones were sequenced by immunoSEQ multiplex PCR, and TCRdb holds only the in-frame ones, with some missing. The sample yields under 450,000 clones, around 13% seen once. These data originate in a study of beta chain features in type 1 diabetes. The specimen was naive CD4+ T cells from blood. The rearrangement links TRBV10-3 to TRBJ2-7; D remains ambiguous. The TCR comes from a man aged 25 to 40 in good health. The CDR3 region is CVISDGLGEEQYV. In DNA, the CDR3 is TGTGTCATCAGTGATGGGTTGGGTGAGGAGCAGTACGTC.